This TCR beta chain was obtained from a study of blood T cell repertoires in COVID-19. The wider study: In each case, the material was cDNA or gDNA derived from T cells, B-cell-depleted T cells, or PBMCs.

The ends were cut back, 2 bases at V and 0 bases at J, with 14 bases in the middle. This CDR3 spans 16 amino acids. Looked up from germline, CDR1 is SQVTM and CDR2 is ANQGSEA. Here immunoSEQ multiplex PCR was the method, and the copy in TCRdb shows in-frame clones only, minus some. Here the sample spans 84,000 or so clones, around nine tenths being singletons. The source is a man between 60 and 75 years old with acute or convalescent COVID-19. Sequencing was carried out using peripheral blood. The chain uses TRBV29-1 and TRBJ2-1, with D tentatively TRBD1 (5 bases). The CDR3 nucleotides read TGCAGCGTTGAACGGGTGTCACAGGTCTCCTACAATGAGCAGTTCTTC. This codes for CSVERVSQVSYNEQFF.